This is a list of T cell receptor beta chains from one sample in a study of T cell changes during pregnancy in multiple sclerosis. Data came from immunoSEQ multiplex PCR; TCRdb stores just in-frame clones and leaves some out. The data hold about 68,000 clones, with about nine tenths observed a single time. Sequenced here: peripheral blood, sampled in the third trimester of pregnancy. The receptor source for this set is a female donor with multiple sclerosis, enrolled in a pregnancy study. Each CDR3 is given with its conserved first and last residue. The order of the fields is clone size, D gene, J gene, V gene, CDR3 DNA, CDR3 protein. The D gene is left open where the match is weak. The size of a clone is reported for some rows only, either as once, few or many, or as a class for expanded clones.

clone_size: .
d_call: .
j_call: TRBJ2-3
v_call: TRBV5-1
cdr3_nt: TGCGCCAGCAGCTTGCTTAACTCCGGAGATACGCAGTATTTT
cdr3_aa: CASSLLNSGDTQYF

clone_size: .
d_call: .
j_call: TRBJ2-5
v_call: TRBV5-6
cdr3_nt: TGTGCCAGCAAGCACCGGGACCAAGAGACCCAGTACTTC
cdr3_aa: CASKHRDQETQYF

clone_size: .
d_call: .
j_call: TRBJ1-1
v_call: TRBV15
cdr3_nt: TGTGCCACCAGCAGAGATCCCGCCAGGGACACTGAAGCTTTCTTT
cdr3_aa: CATSRDPARDTEAFF

clone_size: once
d_call: .
j_call: TRBJ2-2
v_call: TRBV6-6
cdr3_nt: TGTGCCAGCAGTTACGACCCGGGGTCGGCCGGGGAGCTGTTTTTT
cdr3_aa: CASSYDPGSAGELFF

clone_size: .
d_call: .
j_call: TRBJ1-1
v_call: TRBV30
cdr3_nt: TGTGCCTGGAGTGTTATTCTCCCGGCAGGGTGGCACACTGAAGCTTTCTTT
cdr3_aa: CAWSVILPAGWHTEAFF

clone_size: .
d_call: TRBD1
j_call: TRBJ2-5
v_call: TRBV5-4
cdr3_nt: TGTGCCAGCAACCGGGACAGCCACCAAGAGACCCAGTACTTC
cdr3_aa: CASNRDSHQETQYF

clone_size: .
d_call: TRBD1
j_call: TRBJ1-5
v_call: TRBV18
cdr3_nt: TGTGCCAGCTCAACCAGGGGGGAGGTAAGCAATCAGCCCCAGCATTTT
cdr3_aa: CASSTRGEVSNQPQHF

clone_size: .
d_call: .
j_call: TRBJ2-1
v_call: TRBV2
cdr3_nt: TGTGCCAGCAGCCCCGTACCGGATGAGCAGTTCTTC
cdr3_aa: CASSPVPDEQFF

clone_size: .
d_call: TRBD1
j_call: TRBJ2-2
v_call: TRBV18
cdr3_nt: TGTGCCACCTCAGGTGGTGGGACAGGGGTCACCGGGGAGCTGTTTTTT
cdr3_aa: CATSGGGTGVTGELFF

clone_size: .
d_call: TRBD1
j_call: TRBJ1-2
v_call: TRBV10-3
cdr3_nt: TGTGCCATTGGGACAGGGGTCTATGGCTACACCTTC
cdr3_aa: CAIGTGVYGYTF

clone_size: few
d_call: .
j_call: TRBJ2-2
v_call: TRBV5-6
cdr3_nt: TGTGCCAGCAGGTCCAGAGGGACAAGGGGCACCGGGGAGCTGTTTTTT
cdr3_aa: CASRSRGTRGTGELFF

clone_size: .
d_call: TRBD2
j_call: TRBJ2-3
v_call: TRBV6-5
cdr3_nt: TGTGCCAGCAGTCGACTAGCGGTGGGCACAGATACGCAGTATTTT
cdr3_aa: CASSRLAVGTDTQYF

clone_size: .
d_call: .
j_call: TRBJ1-3
v_call: TRBV5-6
cdr3_nt: TGTGCCAGCAGCCCAGTAAGATCTGGAAACACCATATATTTT
cdr3_aa: CASSPVRSGNTIYF

clone_size: .
d_call: .
j_call: TRBJ2-7
v_call: TRBV6-5
cdr3_nt: TGTGCCAGCAGTTACGGATCAGCGGAGCAGTACTTC
cdr3_aa: CASSYGSAEQYF

clone_size: .
d_call: .
j_call: TRBJ1-1
v_call: TRBV18
cdr3_nt: TGTGCCAGCTCACCAAATTCCCGCACTGAAGCTTTCTTT
cdr3_aa: CASSPNSRTEAFF

clone_size: once
d_call: .
j_call: TRBJ1-5
v_call: TRBV2
cdr3_nt: TGTGCCAGCAGTGGAGGGCTGGGGTTTCAGCCCCAGCATTTT
cdr3_aa: CASSGGLGFQPQHF

clone_size: few
d_call: TRBD1
j_call: TRBJ2-7
v_call: TRBV7-9
cdr3_nt: TGTGCCAGCAGCTCGGGACAGGTTTTTCCCTACGAGCAGTACTTC
cdr3_aa: CASSSGQVFPYEQYF

clone_size: few
d_call: .
j_call: TRBJ1-1
v_call: TRBV14
cdr3_nt: TGTGCCAGCAGCCCGTGGGGGGGGAACACTGAAGCTTTCTTT
cdr3_aa: CASSPWGGNTEAFF

clone_size: .
d_call: TRBD1
j_call: TRBJ2-7
v_call: TRBV2
cdr3_nt: TGTGCCGGGCGGACAGGAGACACCTACGAGCAGTACTTC
cdr3_aa: CAGRTGDTYEQYF

clone_size: .
d_call: TRBD1
j_call: TRBJ2-3
v_call: TRBV5-1
cdr3_nt: TGCGCCAGCAGCACGTTAGGGACAGGGAGGGCAGATACGCAGTATTTT
cdr3_aa: CASSTLGTGRADTQYF